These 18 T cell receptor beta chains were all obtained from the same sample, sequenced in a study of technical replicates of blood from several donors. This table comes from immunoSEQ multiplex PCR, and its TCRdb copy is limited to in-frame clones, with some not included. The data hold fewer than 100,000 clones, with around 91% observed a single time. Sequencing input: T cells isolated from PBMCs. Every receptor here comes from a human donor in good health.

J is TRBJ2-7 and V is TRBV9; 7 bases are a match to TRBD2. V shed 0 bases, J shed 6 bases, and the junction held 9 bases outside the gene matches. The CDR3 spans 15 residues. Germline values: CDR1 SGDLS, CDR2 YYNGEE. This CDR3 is CASSVDGGRRSEQYF. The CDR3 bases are TGTGCCAGCAGCGTAGACGGCGGGAGAAGAAGCGAGCAGTACTTC.

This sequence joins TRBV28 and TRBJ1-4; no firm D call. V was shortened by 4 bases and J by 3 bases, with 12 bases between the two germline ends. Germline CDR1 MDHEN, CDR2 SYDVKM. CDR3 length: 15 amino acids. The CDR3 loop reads CASSYGGPPNEKLFF. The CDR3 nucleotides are TGTGCCAGCAGTTATGGCGGGCCCCCTAATGAAAAACTGTTTTTT.

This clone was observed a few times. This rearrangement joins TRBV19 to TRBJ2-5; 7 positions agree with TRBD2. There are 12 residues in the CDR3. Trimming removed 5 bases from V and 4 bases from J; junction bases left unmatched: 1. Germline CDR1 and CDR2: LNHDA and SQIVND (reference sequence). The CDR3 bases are TGTGCCAGTAGTCCTAGCGGAGAGACCCAGTACTTC. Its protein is CASSPSGETQYF.

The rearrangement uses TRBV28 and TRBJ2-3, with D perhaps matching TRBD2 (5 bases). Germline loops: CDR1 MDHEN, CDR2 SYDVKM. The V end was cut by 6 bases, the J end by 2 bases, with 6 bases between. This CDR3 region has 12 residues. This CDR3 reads CASRDFTDTQYF. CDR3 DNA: TGTGCCAGCAGGGACTTCACAGATACGCAGTATTTT.

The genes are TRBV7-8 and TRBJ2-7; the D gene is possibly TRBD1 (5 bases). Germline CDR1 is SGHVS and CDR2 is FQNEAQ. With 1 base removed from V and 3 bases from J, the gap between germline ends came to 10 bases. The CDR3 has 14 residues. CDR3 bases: TGTGCCAGCAGCTTAGTACAGGTCTACTACGAGCAGTACTTC. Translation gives CASSLVQVYYEQYF.

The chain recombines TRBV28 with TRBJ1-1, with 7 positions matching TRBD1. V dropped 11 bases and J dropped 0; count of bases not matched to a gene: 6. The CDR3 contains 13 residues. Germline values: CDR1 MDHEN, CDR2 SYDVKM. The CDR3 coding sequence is TGTGCCCACGGGGACAGCATGAACACTGAAGCTTTCTTT. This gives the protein CAHGDSMNTEAFF.

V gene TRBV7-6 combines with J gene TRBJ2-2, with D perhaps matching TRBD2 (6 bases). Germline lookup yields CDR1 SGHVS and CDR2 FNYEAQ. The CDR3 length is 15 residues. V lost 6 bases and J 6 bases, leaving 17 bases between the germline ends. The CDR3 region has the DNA TGTGCCAGCAGGTCAAGTGATGGAGGGTCCGGGGAGCTGTTTTTT. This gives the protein CASRSSDGGSGELFF.

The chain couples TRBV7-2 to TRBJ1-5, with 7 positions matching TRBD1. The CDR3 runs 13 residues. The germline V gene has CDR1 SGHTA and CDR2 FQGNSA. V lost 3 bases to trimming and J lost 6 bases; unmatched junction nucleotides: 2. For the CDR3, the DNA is TGTGCCAGCAGCTTCTACAGGGGTCAGCCCCAGCATTTT. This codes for CASSFYRGQPQHF.

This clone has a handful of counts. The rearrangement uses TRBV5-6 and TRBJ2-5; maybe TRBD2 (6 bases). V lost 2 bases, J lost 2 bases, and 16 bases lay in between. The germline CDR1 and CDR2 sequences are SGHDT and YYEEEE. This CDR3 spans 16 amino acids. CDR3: CASSFATGTHQETQYF. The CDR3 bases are TGTGCCAGCAGCTTTGCCACGGGGACTCATCAAGAGACCCAGTACTTC.

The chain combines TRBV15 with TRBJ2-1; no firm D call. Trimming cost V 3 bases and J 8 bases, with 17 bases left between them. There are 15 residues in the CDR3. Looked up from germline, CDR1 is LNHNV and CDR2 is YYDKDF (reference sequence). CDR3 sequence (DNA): TGTGCCACCAGCAGGGCCGGCCTAGAGGTCGATGAGCAGTTCTTC. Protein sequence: CATSRAGLEVDEQFF.

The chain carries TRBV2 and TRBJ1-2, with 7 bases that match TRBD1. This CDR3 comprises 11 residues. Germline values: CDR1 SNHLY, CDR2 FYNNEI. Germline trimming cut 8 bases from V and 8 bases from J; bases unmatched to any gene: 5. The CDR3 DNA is TGTGCCAGCGATATAGGGGGCGGCTACACCTTC. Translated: CASDIGGGYTF. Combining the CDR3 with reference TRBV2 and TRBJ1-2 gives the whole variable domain EPEVTQTPSHQVTQMGQEVILRCVPISNHLYFYWYRQILGQKVEFLVSFYNNEISEKSEIFDDQFSVERPDGSNFTLKIRSTKLEDSAMYFCASDIGGGYTFGSGTRLTVV.

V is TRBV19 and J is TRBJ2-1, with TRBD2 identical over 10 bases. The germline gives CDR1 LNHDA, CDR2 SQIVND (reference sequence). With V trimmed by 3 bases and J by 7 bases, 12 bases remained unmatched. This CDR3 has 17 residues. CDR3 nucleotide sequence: TGTGCCAGTAGTATTACAGCGGGAGGGCCCTGGGGTAATGAGCAGTTCTTC. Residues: CASSITAGGPWGNEQFF.

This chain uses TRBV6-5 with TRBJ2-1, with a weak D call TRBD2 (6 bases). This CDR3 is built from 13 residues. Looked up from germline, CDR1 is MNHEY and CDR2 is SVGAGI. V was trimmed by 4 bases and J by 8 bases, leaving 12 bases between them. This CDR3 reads CASSWGRIYEQFF. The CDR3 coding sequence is TGTGCCAGCAGTTGGGGGAGGATCTATGAGCAGTTCTTC.

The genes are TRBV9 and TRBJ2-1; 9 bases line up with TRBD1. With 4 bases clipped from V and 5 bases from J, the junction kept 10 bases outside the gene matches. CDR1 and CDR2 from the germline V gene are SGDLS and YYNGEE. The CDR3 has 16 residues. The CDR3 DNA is TGTGCCAGCAGCTACTCGACAGGGGGAGTTAACAATGAGCAGTTCTTC. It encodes CASSYSTGGVNNEQFF.

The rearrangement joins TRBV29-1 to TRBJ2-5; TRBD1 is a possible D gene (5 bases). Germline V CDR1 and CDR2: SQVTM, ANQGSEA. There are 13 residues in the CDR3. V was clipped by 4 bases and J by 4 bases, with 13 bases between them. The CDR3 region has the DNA TGCAGCGTTGGTAGGACAATACTAGAGACCCAGTACTTC. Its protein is CSVGRTILETQYF.

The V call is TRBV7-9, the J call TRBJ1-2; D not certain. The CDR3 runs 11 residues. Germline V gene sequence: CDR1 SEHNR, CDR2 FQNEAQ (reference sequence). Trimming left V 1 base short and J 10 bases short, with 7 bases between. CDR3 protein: CASSLGPSYTF. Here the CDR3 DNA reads TGTGCCAGCAGCTTAGGTCCGTCCTACACCTTC.

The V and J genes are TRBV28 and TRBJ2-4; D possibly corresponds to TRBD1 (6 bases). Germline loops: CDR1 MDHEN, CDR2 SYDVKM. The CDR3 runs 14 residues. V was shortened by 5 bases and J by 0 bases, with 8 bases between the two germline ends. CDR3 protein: CASSPGVAKNIQYF. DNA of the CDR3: TGTGCCAGCAGTCCAGGGGTAGCCAAAAACATTCAGTACTTC.

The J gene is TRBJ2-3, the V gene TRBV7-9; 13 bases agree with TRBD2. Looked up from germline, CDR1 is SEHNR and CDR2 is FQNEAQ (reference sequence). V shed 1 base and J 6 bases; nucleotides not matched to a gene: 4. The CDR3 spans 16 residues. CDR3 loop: CASSLDGLAGDDTQYF. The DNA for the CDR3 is TGTGCCAGCAGCTTAGACGGACTAGCGGGGGACGATACGCAGTATTTT.